The T cell receptor (beta chain) under discussion was sequenced for a study of beta chain features in type 1 diabetes. Study-level points and caveats: Patients' naive, central memory and regulatory TCRB repertoires appeared more alike than those of healthy donors. HLA effects on TCRB rearrangement stayed unresolved here. In all four CD4+ subsets, TCRB CDR3 length was significantly, moderately reduced in type 1 diabetes.

Germline values: CDR1 SQVTM, CDR2 ANQGSEA. The CDR3 spans 13 residues. Trimming left V 7 bases short and J 2 bases short, with 15 bases between. The study reverse transcribed the entire isolated RNA, so it sequenced expressed TCRB transcripts. Clones were read by immunoSEQ multiplex PCR, and TCRdb kept only the in-frame ones, dropping some. Here the sample spans hundreds of thousands of clones, about an eighth being singletons. This clone showed up just a few times. Its specificity is unknown. The chain has TRBV29-1 and TRBJ2-7; tentatively, D is TRBD2 (6 bases). Sequencing used naive CD4+ T cells from blood. This clonotype was obtained from a man aged 18 to 29 with type 1 diabetes. The CDR3 protein is CSAGEEIPYEQYF. The CDR3, as DNA: TGCAGCGCGGGGGAGGAGATTCCCTACGAGCAGTACTTC.